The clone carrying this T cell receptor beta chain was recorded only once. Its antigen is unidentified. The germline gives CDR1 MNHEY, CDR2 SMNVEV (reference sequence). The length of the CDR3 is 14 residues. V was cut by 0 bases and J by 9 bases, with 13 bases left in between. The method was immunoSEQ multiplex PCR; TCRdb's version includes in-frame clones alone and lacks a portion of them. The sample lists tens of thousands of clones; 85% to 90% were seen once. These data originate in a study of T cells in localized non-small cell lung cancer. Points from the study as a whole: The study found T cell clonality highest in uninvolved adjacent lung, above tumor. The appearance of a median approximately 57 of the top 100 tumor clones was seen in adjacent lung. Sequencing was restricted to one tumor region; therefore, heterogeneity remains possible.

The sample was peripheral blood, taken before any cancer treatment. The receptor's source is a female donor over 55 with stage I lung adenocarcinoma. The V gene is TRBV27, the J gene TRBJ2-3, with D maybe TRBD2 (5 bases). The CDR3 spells CASSLSRTAPTQYF. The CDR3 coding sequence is TGTGCCAGCAGTTTATCCCGGACTGCCCCGACGCAGTATTTT.